This T cell receptor (beta chain) came from a study of CD8+CD57+ T cells in acquired aplastic anemia. Across the whole study: Average DNA yield from sorted CD4+ and CD8+ cells was around 3 ug. Where healthy donors were concerned, CD4+ cells averaged around 11 million reads. General study points: Controls and patients did not differ significantly in CD8+ Simpson's diversity. There were 25 to 35 CD8+ CDR3 sequences that occurred in both patients and controls.

In the case of this clonotype: Antigen: not known.

Both TCR beta VDJ combination and CDR3 sequence profiling were carried out. Genomic DNA was the template for this profiling. Using its own MiXCR run on the reads, TCRdb lists one record per CDR3 protein. The sample records around 180,000 distinct CDR3 sequences, about 64% being singletons. This receptor was obtained from a human donor in good health. Source material: sorted CD4+, CD8+, or CD8+CD57+ T cells (not recorded which) from PBMCs.

CDR3 nucleotides: TGTGCCAGCAGCGCCAAAGCAACAGGGTTTGAGCAGTTCTTC. This encodes CASSAKATGFEQFF. This chain uses TRBV9 with TRBJ2-5; a weak D match, TRBD1 (6 bases). The J call is uncertain, as TRBJ2-1 better fits the DNA end. This CDR3 contains 14 residues. CDR1 is SGDLS and CDR2 is YYNGEE in the germline V gene.